A selection of T cell receptor beta chains follows, all from one sample in a study of post-analysis software for immune sequencing data. MiXCR, run by TCRdb on the PCR reads, gives a single entry per CDR3 protein. The repertoire has almost 700,000 distinct CDR3 sequences, more than 50% of them found once; the top ten carry around 11%. The material sequenced was blood. Source of these receptors: a girl aged 2-9 years with multiple sclerosis. Both conserved end residues are part of each CDR3. A D gene is named only where the DNA matches it firmly. Expanded clones get a size class; other rows say once, few or many, or leave the size out.

d_call	clone_size	j_call	v_call	cdr3_nt	cdr3_aa
-	-	TRBJ2-7	TRBV20-1	TGCAGTGCTAACTCGGATAGCGCCAGGGGCTACGAGCAGTACTTC	CSANSDSARGYEQYF
-	-	TRBJ1-2	TRBV4-3	TGCGCCAGCAGCCAAGATTCGGGGGGTTCTAACTATGGCTACACCTTC	CASSQDSGGSNYGYTF
-	-	TRBJ2-1	TRBV29-1	TGCAGCGTTGAAAACAGGCGGGATGAGCAGTTCTTC	CSVENRRDEQFF
TRBD2	-	TRBJ2-3	TRBV3-1	TGTGCCAGCAGCCATGCGGGAGGGCCGGCAGATACGCAGTATTTT	CASSHAGGPADTQYF
-	-	TRBJ2-6	TRBV29-1	TGCAGCGTTGGCAGGGCTGGGGCCAACGTCCTGACTTTC	CSVGRAGANVLTF
TRBD2	few	TRBJ2-7	TRBV4-1	TGCGCCAGCAGCCGGGGACTAGCGGGAGAGGGCTACGAGCAGTACTTC	CASSRGLAGEGYEQYF
TRBD1	-	TRBJ2-1	TRBV6-2/TRBV6-3	TGTGCCAGCAGTTATTCCAGGGGCCTGACAGGGTATGAGCAGTTCTTC	CASSYSRGLTGYEQFF
TRBD2	-	TRBJ2-7	TRBV29-1	TGCAGCGCTACTCCTAGCGGGAACTACGAGCAGTACTTC	CSATPSGNYEQYF
-	-	TRBJ1-1	TRBV12-3/TRBV12-4	TGTGCCAGCAGTTTAGGCGGGGTACCTGAAGCTTTCTTT	CASSLGGVPEAFF
-	few	TRBJ2-7	TRBV13	TGTGCCAGCAGCGTCAGGACAATCTCCTACGTGCAGTACTTC	CASSVRTISYVQYF
-	-	TRBJ2-1	TRBV12-3/TRBV12-4	TGTGCCAGCAGTTTTGGGGCAGAAAATGAGCAGTTCTTC	CASSFGAENEQFF
-	-	TRBJ2-4	TRBV12-3/TRBV12-4	TGTGCCAGCAGGTCCGGAGGCCGGGGTGAGAACATTCAGTACTTC	CASRSGGRGENIQYF
TRBD1	few	TRBJ1-4	TRBV20-1	TGCAGTGCTAGAAATTCGGTTGCAGGGGGTGCAAAACTGTTTTTT	CSARNSVAGGAKLFF
-	few	TRBJ1-2	TRBV7-2	TGTGCCAGCAGCTTAGTTACAGGACTCTATGGCTACACCTTC	CASSLVTGLYGYTF
-	-	TRBJ2-7	TRBV30	TGTGCCTGGATGGCAGGGGGGGCCATCTACGAGCAGTACTTC	CAWMAGGAIYEQYF
-	-	TRBJ2-7	TRBV7-2	TGTGCCAGCAGCTTGAGGACGGCCGGGCGCGAGCAGTACTTC	CASSLRTAGREQYF
TRBD1	few	TRBJ2-7	TRBV7-9	TGTGCCAGCAGCTCCGGGACAGGGGTCTACGAGCAGTACTTC	CASSSGTGVYEQYF
-	few	TRBJ2-7	TRBV20-1	TGCAGTGCTAGATGGGGAGGCGGCGAGCAGTACTTC	CSARWGGGEQYF
TRBD2	-	TRBJ2-1	TRBV7-3	TGTGCCAGCAGCTTAAAGGTCGGGACTAGCGGGATAAGTTTACAATACAATGAGCAGTTCTTC	CASSLKVGTSGISLQYNEQFF
-	-	TRBJ2-3	TRBV7-2	TGTGCCAGCAGCTTGGACTTCAGGGGAAGGATCGATACGCAGTATTTT	CASSLDFRGRIDTQYF
TRBD2	few	TRBJ2-1	TRBV5-5	TGTGCCAGCAGCTTCCGGCTAGCGGAAAACAATGAGCAGTTCTTC	CASSFRLAENNEQFF
-	-	TRBJ2-3	TRBV5-6	TGTGCCAGCAGCGCAGGCGTACCGGGACCACCCACAGATACGCAGTATTTT	CASSAGVPGPPTDTQYF
TRBD1	-	TRBJ2-1	TRBV2	TGTGCCAGCAGTGGAATAGCAGACAGGGCCTCCAATGAGCAGTTCTTC	CASSGIADRASNEQFF
-	-	TRBJ2-5	TRBV29-1	TGCAGCGCTATGCTCGCGGGGGCGGAGACCCAGTACTTC	CSAMLAGAETQYF
TRBD2	-	TRBJ2-3	TRBV7-2	TGTGCCAGCGCCTATGGACTAGCGGGGGGCCATAGCACAGATACGCAGTATTTT	CASAYGLAGGHSTDTQYF
-	few	TRBJ2-1	TRBV12-3/TRBV12-4	TGTGCCAGCAGTTCGACACAGGGTGACAATGAGCAGTTCTTC	CASSSTQGDNEQFF
-	-	TRBJ2-7	TRBV6-5	TGTGCCAGCAGCCGGGGTAACCTAGCCTACGAGCAGTACTTC	CASSRGNLAYEQYF
-	-	TRBJ2-6	TRBV4-3	TGCGCCAGCAGCCTCTCCTGGGGCGACCTGTACTCTGGGGCCAACGTCCTGACTTTC	CASSLSWGDLYSGANVLTF
TRBD2	once	TRBJ2-1	TRBV3-1	TGTGCCAGCAGCCAAGTCCTAGCGGCCTACAATGAGCAGTTCTTC	CASSQVLAAYNEQFF
-	-	TRBJ2-1	TRBV5-1	TGCGCCAGCAGCCCCCACTATGAGCAGTTCTTC	CASSPHYEQFF
TRBD1	few	TRBJ2-4	TRBV29-1	TGCAGCGCCATTCGGACAGGGGAAAACATTCAGTACTTC	CSAIRTGENIQYF